This TCR beta chain was obtained from a study of T cell responses to AZD1222 COVID-19 vaccine. The repertoire was sequenced with immunoSEQ multiplex PCR; TCRdb's copy has only in-frame clones and lacks some. Found here are approximately 70,000 clones, 80% of them singletons; the top ten hold over 13%. Germline loops: CDR1 LGHDT, CDR2 YNNKEL (reference sequence). The CDR3 spans 15 residues. V trimming: 4 bases; J trimming: 2 bases; junction bases outside the gene matches: 4. The input for sequencing was peripheral blood, taken 28 days after the second AZD1222 dose. The chain couples TRBV3-1 (or the pseudogene TRBV3-2) to TRBJ1-3; 8 positions agree with TRBD1. The receptor was derived from an adult who received the AZD1222 COVID-19 vaccine. The CDR3 DNA sequence: TGTGCCAGCAGCCCTGGGACAGGAGCTGGAAACACCATATATTTT. The encoded protein is CASSPGTGAGNTIYF.